This T cell receptor (beta chain) was captured by sequencing in a study of Graves' ophthalmopathy and Graves' hyperthyroidism. Where ophthalmopathy was present, donors had moderate-to-severe activity, CAS ≥3, NOSPECS ≥4 and duration under 3 months. Amplified material comprised TCR beta CDR3 regions derived from RNA transcripts. HTBI primers were employed in first-round RT-PCR, then a second-round multiplex PCR followed. MiXCR, run by TCRdb on the multiplex PCR reads, gives a single entry per CDR3 protein. The sample has about 340,000 distinct CDR3 sequences, roughly a sixth seen once; the top ten hold roughly an eighth. Between the trimmed V and J ends, which lost 6 bases and 0 bases, there was a span of 14 bases. The CDR3 contains 15 residues. Germline-derived CDR1 and CDR2 are MNHNS and SASEGT.

Sequencing used peripheral blood. V and J are TRBV6-1 and TRBJ1-2, with a tentative D call TRBD1 (5 bases). This sequence was found in an adult man with Graves' ophthalmopathy. The CDR3 region is CASRTGGGANYGYTF. CDR3 nucleotides: TGTGCCAGCAGGACCGGCGGGGGAGCTAACTATGGCTACACCTTC.